Listed below are T cell receptor beta chains from one sample, sequenced in a study of T cell repertoires in cytomegalovirus infection. One entry per CDR3 protein results from TCRdb running MiXCR on the reads. The sample has about 180,000 distinct CDR3 sequences, about 15% seen once. Material for sequencing was PBMCs. The origin of the receptors is a human donor in good health (CMV status not recorded). Some clones in this sample may be carry-over from other donors' samples. Each CDR3 is given with its conserved first and last residue. The D gene is left open where the match is weak. Only some rows state a clone size, as once, few, many or a class for expanded clones.

TRBJ1-4 | few | TRBD1 | TRBV6-5 | CASSSRQGAEKLFF | TGTGCCAGCAGTTCCCGGCAGGGGGCTGAAAAACTGTTTTTT
TRBJ1-1 | few | TRBD1 | TRBV20-1 | CSASRQGSDEAFF | TGCAGTGCTAGCCGACAGGGGTCAGACGAAGCTTTCTTT
TRBJ1-1 | many | TRBD1 | TRBV28 | CASSSTGGVWNTEAFF | TGTGCCAGCAGTTCAACAGGGGGGGTGTGGAACACTGAAGCTTTCTTT
TRBJ1-6 | few | NA | TRBV12-3/TRBV12-4 | CASSFGGRRPNSPLHF | TGTGCCAGCAGTTTTGGGGGGCGTCGGCCTAATTCACCCCTCCACTTT
TRBJ1-2 | many | TRBD1 | TRBV7-9 | CASSLEDRGYGYTF | TGTGCCAGCAGCTTAGAGGACAGGGGGTATGGCTACACCTTC
TRBJ1-6 | few | NA | TRBV5-1 | CASSLAAVYDNSPLHF | TGCGCCAGCAGCTTGGCGGCAGTCTATGATAATTCACCCCTCCACTTT
TRBJ2-3 | few | NA | TRBV29-1 | CSVEAPLPSVGASDTQYF | TGCAGCGTTGAAGCCCCCCTCCCCTCCGTGGGAGCTAGCGATACGCAGTATTTT
TRBJ1-5 | many | NA | TRBV6-4 | CASSDSVAGVCCNQPQHF | TGTGCCAGCAGTGACTCCGTCGCGGGGGTTTGTTGCAATCAGCCCCAGCATTTT
TRBJ1-6 | many | NA | TRBV10-3 | CAISEGVQPLHF | TGTGCCATCAGTGAAGGGGTCCAACCCCTCCACTTT
TRBJ2-3 | NA | TRBD2 | TRBV7-8 | CASSLEWAGGPDTQYF | TGTGCCAGCAGCTTAGAGTGGGCGGGAGGGCCGGATACGCAGTATTTT
TRBJ2-1 | many | TRBD2 | TRBV12-3/TRBV12-4 | CASRPGLAGGSSYNEQFF | TGTGCCAGCAGGCCGGGACTAGCGGGGGGGAGCTCCTACAATGAGCAGTTCTTC
TRBJ1-1 | few | NA | TRBV28 | CASTAEVEPNTEAFF | TGTGCCAGCACCGCAGAAGTGGAACCGAACACTGAAGCTTTCTTT
TRBJ2-1 | few | NA | TRBV7-3 | CASSRDPSFNEQFF | TGTGCCAGCAGCCGGGACCCCTCCTTCAATGAGCAGTTCTTC
TRBJ1-2 | NA | NA | TRBV6-2/TRBV6-3 | CASSYSNYGYTF | TGTGCCAGCAGTTACTCCAACTATGGCTACACCTTC
TRBJ1-1 | few | NA | TRBV2 | CASSLIDTEAFF | TGTGCCAGCTCCCTGATTGACACTGAAGCTTTCTTT
TRBJ2-3 | many | TRBD2 | TRBV12-3/TRBV12-4 | CASSSPGLASDTQYF | TGTGCCAGCAGTTCCCCGGGACTAGCGTCAGATACGCAGTATTTT
TRBJ2-3 | NA | NA | TRBV2 | CASSADSRSTDTQYF | TGTGCCAGCAGTGCAGACAGCCGATCTACAGATACGCAGTATTTT
TRBJ2-5 | many | NA | TRBV27 | CASSLSVGAKTQYF | TGTGCCAGCAGTCTCAGTGTGGGGGCAAAGACCCAGTACTTC
TRBJ2-1 | many | TRBD2 | TRBV6-5 | CASSYLTSGIHEQFF | TGTGCCAGCAGTTACCTGACTAGCGGTATTCACGAGCAGTTCTTC
TRBJ2-7 | many | TRBD2 | TRBV2 | CASQVAGGAYEQYF | TGTGCCAGCCAGGTAGCGGGAGGGGCCTACGAGCAGTACTTC
TRBJ1-6 | many | NA | TRBV12-3/TRBV12-4 | CASSLKGAGSPLHF | TGTGCCAGCAGTTTAAAGGGAGCAGGTTCACCCCTCCACTTT
TRBJ1-2 | few | NA | TRBV5-8 | CASSHAYPEGYTF | TGTGCCAGCAGCCATGCCTACCCCGAAGGCTACACCTTC
TRBJ2-7 | NA | TRBD2 | TRBV7-9 | CASSPWGGVKYEQYF | TGTGCCAGCAGCCCCTGGGGGGGGGTGAAGTACGAGCAGTACTTC
TRBJ2-7 | NA | TRBD1 | TRBV28 | CASSTVAGGYEQYF | TGTGCCAGCAGTACGGTGGCAGGGGGATACGAGCAGTACTTC
TRBJ1-4 | few | NA | TRBV5-1 | CASSLSQGNEKLFF | TGCGCCAGCAGCTTGAGTCAGGGTAATGAAAAACTGTTTTTT
TRBJ1-1 | many | NA | TRBV7-2 | CASSHQRNTEAFF | TGTGCCAGCAGCCATCAGAGGAACACTGAAGCTTTCTTT
TRBJ1-1 | few | NA | TRBV12-3/TRBV12-4 | CASSLVRSNTEAFF | TGTGCCAGCAGTTTGGTCCGCTCGAACACTGAAGCTTTCTTT
TRBJ1-4 | NA | NA | TRBV3-1 | CASSQRGGGDEKLFF | TGTGCCAGCAGCCAGCGGGGGGGGGGTGATGAAAAACTGTTTTTT
TRBJ2-1 | NA | TRBD2 | TRBV14 | CASSQDLAGAYNEQFF | TGTGCCAGCAGCCAAGATCTAGCGGGAGCCTACAATGAGCAGTTCTTC
TRBJ1-1 | many | TRBD1 | TRBV7-8 | CASSIYRGVNTEAFF | TGTGCCAGCAGCATTTACAGGGGAGTAAACACTGAAGCTTTCTTT
TRBJ1-4 | few | TRBD1 | TRBV10-2 | CASSETDRGKGNEKLFF | TGCGCCAGCAGTGAGACGGACAGGGGCAAGGGTAATGAAAAACTGTTTTTT
TRBJ2-7 | NA | NA | TRBV12-3/TRBV12-4 | CASSPGGFMEQYF | TGTGCCAGCAGTCCCGGCGGGTTTATGGAGCAGTACTTC
TRBJ1-5 | many | NA | TRBV12-3/TRBV12-4 | CASPIRDKGYQPQHF | TGTGCCAGCCCTATACGGGACAAGGGTTATCAGCCCCAGCATTTT